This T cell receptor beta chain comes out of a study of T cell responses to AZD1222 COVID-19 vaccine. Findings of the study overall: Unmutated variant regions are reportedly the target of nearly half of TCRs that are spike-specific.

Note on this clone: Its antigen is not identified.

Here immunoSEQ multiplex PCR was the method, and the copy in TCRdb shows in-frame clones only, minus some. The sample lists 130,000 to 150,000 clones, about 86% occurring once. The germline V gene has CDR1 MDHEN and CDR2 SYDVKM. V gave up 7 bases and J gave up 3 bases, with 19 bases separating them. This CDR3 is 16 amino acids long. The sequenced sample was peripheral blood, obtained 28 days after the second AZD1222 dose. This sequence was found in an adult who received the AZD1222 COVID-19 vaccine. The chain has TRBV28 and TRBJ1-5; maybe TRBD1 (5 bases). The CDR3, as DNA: TGTGCCAGCAATAGTTTGTTAGGGGCGACCAATCAGCCCCAGCATTTT. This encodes CASNSLLGATNQPQHF.